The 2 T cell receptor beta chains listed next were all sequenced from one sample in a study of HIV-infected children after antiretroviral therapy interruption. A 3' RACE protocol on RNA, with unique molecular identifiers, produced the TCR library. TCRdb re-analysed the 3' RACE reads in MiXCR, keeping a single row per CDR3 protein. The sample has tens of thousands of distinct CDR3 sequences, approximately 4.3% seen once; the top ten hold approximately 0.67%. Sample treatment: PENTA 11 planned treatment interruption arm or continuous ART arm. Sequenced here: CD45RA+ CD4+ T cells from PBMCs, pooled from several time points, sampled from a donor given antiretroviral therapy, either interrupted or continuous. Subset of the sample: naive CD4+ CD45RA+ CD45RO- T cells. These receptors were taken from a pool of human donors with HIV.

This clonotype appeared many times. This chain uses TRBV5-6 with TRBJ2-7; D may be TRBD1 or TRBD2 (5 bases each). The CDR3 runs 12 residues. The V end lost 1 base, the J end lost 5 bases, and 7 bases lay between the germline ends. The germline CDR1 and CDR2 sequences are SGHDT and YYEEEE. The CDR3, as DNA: TGTGCCAGCAGCTTGAGGGGACACGAGCAGTACTTC. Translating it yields CASSLRGHEQYF.

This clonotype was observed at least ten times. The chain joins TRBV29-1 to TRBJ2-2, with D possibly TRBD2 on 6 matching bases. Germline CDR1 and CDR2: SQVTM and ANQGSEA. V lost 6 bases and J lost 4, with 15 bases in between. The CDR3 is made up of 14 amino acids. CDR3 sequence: CSVRGGGATGELFF. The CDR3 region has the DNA TGCAGCGTAAGAGGCGGCGGGGCCACCGGGGAGCTGTTTTTT.